This T cell receptor (beta chain) was obtained from a study of shared clonotypes between healthy human individuals. Assay execution proceeded at the deep level. Clones were read by immunoSEQ multiplex PCR, and TCRdb kept only the in-frame ones, dropping some. Among 150,000 to 200,000 clones listed, roughly 70% were seen once. General study points: Naive CD4 clonotype sharing across several donors was approximately 5%.

A remark on this clone: What it recognizes is unknown.

This clonotype was obtained from a man aged 25 to 40 in good health. The sequenced material came from memory CD4+ T cells sorted from blood. This sample's subset: CD45RA-negative fraction.

The CDR3 loop is CASRGGGLTRDGYTF. CDR3 sequence (DNA): TGTGCCAGCAGGGGAGGGGGACTCACGCGGGATGGCTACACCTTC. The chain couples TRBV6-1 to TRBJ1-2; perhaps TRBD1 as D (6 bases). Germline V gives CDR1 MNHNS, CDR2 SASEGT. The CDR3 runs to 15 residues. V lost 6 bases, J lost 6 bases, and 20 bases lay in between.